This T cell receptor beta chain came from a study of T-cell memory formation after mild COVID-19. Study context: For the most part, TCR clusters were specific to one donor.

TCRdb re-derived calls from the 5' RACE reads in MiXCR, one entry per CDR3 protein. The data show hundreds of thousands of distinct CDR3 sequences, 15% to 20% seen once. In regard to this clonotype: What it binds is unknown.

The CDR3 totals 16 residues. In germline, CDR1 is SNHLY, CDR2 FYNNEI. V shed 1 base, J shed 6 bases, and the junction held 11 bases outside the gene matches. The study, taken as a whole, reports: Proof of SARS-CoV-2 specificity was absent for the second-wave clones that crested on day 37. Contracting CD4+ clones lay largely in CM and EM, with CD8+ ones residing in EMRA.

This receptor was taken from a man younger than 35 who had mild COVID-19 (a few samples of this study predate the infection). Cell type and time point are not known. Material: PBMCs or a T cell subset sorted from them (not recorded which). The V gene is TRBV2, the J gene TRBJ1-1, with 7 bases that match TRBD1. The CDR3 bases are TGTGCCAGCAGTGAAGGGGCGACAGGGAGGTTTGCTGAAGCTTTCTTT. The encoded protein is CASSEGATGRFAEAFF.